This T cell receptor beta chain was recorded in a study of CD8+ T cells in alopecia areata. The J segment lost 3 bases and the V segment lost 0 bases, leaving 2 bases of the junction unmatched. From germline, CDR1 is SEHNR and CDR2 FQNEAQ (reference sequence). The CDR3 contains 16 residues. The treatment was: oral pan-JAK inhibitor, 5-10 mg twice daily. The investigators collected lesional scalp punch biopsies and peripheral blood from alopecia areata patients. Sequencing used cDNA as its template, made by extracting RNA and reverse transcribing it. Profiling relied on immunoSEQ multiplex PCR, and the TCRdb table lists in-frame clones only, not all of them. Here the sample spans about 210,000 clones, around 65% being singletons.

J is TRBJ2-1 and V is TRBV7-9; the match to TRBD2 covers 10 bases. Specimen: CD4+ T cells sorted from blood, collected at week 4, from a patient treated with tofacitinib. This clonotype was sampled from a human donor with alopecia areata. CDR3 nucleotides: TGTGCCAGCAGCTTAGCAGGGACTAGCGTCTACAATGAGCAGTTCTTC. Encoded protein: CASSLAGTSVYNEQFF.